These 26 T cell receptor beta chains share one sample of origin, sequenced in a study of blood T cell repertoires in COVID-19. The table came from immunoSEQ multiplex PCR; TCRdb's copy has only in-frame clones and leaves some out. The profile shows a few hundred thousand clones, about 90% of them singletons. Sequenced sample: peripheral blood. The receptors were gathered from a man aged 18 to 30 with COVID-19, enrolled during active disease.

This clone was recorded only once. The chain employs TRBV11-3 and TRBJ1-2; D ambiguous. The ends were cut back, 3 bases at V and 4 bases at J, with 9 bases in the middle. The germline V gene has CDR1 SGHNT and CDR2 YENEEA. The CDR3 totals 13 residues. CDR3 in DNA: TGTGCCAGCAGCTTGTCAGGAGGCTATGGCTACACCTTC. Translating gives CASSLSGGYGYTF. The entire variable domain, with the rest obtained from reference TRBV11-3 and TRBJ1-2, is as follows: EAGVVQSPRYKIIEKKQPVAFWCNPISGHNTLYWYLQNLGQGPELLIRYENEEAVDDSQLPKDRFSAERLKGVDSTLKIQPAELGDSAVYLCASSLSGGYGYTFGSGTRLTVV.

The chain couples TRBV5-4 to TRBJ1-3; D ambiguous. CDR1 and CDR2 from the germline V gene are SGHNT and YYREEE (reference sequence). This CDR3 region has 15 residues. The V end lost 1 base, the J end lost 5 bases, and 13 bases lay between the germline ends. The CDR3 DNA reads TGTGCCAGCAGCTTGTACCGGGGTCCTCGAAACACCATATATTTT. This translates into CASSLYRGPRNTIYF.

The chain combines TRBV6-5 with TRBJ1-1, with D possibly TRBD1 on 6 matching bases. V shed 6 bases and J shed 1 base, with 9 bases lying between them. Looked up from germline, CDR1 is MNHEY and CDR2 is SVGAGI. The CDR3 loop spans 13 amino acids. CDR3 protein: CASRSTGNTEAFF. In DNA form, the CDR3 reads TGTGCCAGCAGATCGACAGGGAACACTGAAGCTTTCTTT.

In this sample, this clone turned up a few times. The rearrangement uses TRBV10-2 and TRBJ2-5; the match to TRBD2 covers 7 bases. CDR3 size: 16 residues. Germline assignment: CDR1 WSHSY and CDR2 SAAADI. The junction had 12 bases not matched to a gene; V was cut back by 4 bases and J by 4 bases. In nucleotides, the CDR3 is TGCGCCAGCAGTGGTGGGAGGGCTAGCGGTACAGAGACCCAGTACTTC. Amino acid sequence: CASSGGRASGTETQYF.

The rearrangement joins TRBV5-1 to TRBJ2-5; TRBD2 agrees at 7 bases. Germline V gene data show CDR1 as SGHRS and CDR2 as YFSETQ. The J segment lost 0 bases and the V segment lost 4 bases, leaving 3 bases of the junction unmatched. This CDR3 region has 14 residues. The CDR3 region is CASSRGTNQETQYF. The DNA for the CDR3 is TGCGCCAGCAGCAGAGGGACTAACCAAGAGACCCAGTACTTC.

The V and J genes are TRBV9 and TRBJ1-3; TRBD1 aligns across 9 bases. Germline-derived CDR1 and CDR2 are SGDLS and YYNGEE. The CDR3 is 17 residues long. The V gene end was trimmed by 0 bases and the J gene end by 2 bases; junction bases not matched to a gene: 6. CDR3 DNA: TGTGCCAGCAGCGTAGCGGGGACAGGGTGGACTGGAAACACCATATATTTT. Protein: CASSVAGTGWTGNTIYF. The full variable domain, with the rest looked up from reference TRBV9 and TRBJ1-3, is DSGVTQTPKHLITATGQRVTLRCSPRSGDLSVYWYQQSLDQGLQFLIQYYNGEERAKGNILERFSAQQFPDLHSELNLSSLELGDSALYFCASSVAGTGWTGNTIYFGEGSWLTVV.

The genes are TRBV3-1 (or the pseudogene TRBV3-2) and TRBJ2-5; D is unresolved. The CDR3 sequence is 11 residues long. Per germline, CDR1 LGHDT and CDR2 YNNKEL (reference sequence). The ends were cut back, 3 bases at V and 4 bases at J, with 3 bases in the middle. The CDR3 sequence is CASSHGETQYF. CDR3 bases: TGTGCCAGCAGCCACGGAGAGACCCAGTACTTC.

J is TRBJ2-4 and V is TRBV5-4, with TRBD1 identical over 9 bases. The CDR3 is made up of 16 amino acids. Germline values: CDR1 SGHNT, CDR2 YYREEE (reference sequence). Unmatched junction bases numbered 1, after V lost 0 bases and J lost 0 bases. The CDR3: CASSLVGQGAKNIQYF. The CDR3 region has the DNA TGTGCCAGCAGCTTGGTGGGACAGGGAGCCAAAAACATTCAGTACTTC.

This sequence joins TRBV7-9 and TRBJ1-2; D uncertain. The CDR3 is made up of 15 amino acids. V gave up 0 bases and J gave up 0 bases, with 8 bases separating them. Looked up from germline, CDR1 is SEHNR and CDR2 is FQNEAQ (reference sequence). Written as DNA, the CDR3 is TGTGCCAGCAGCTTAGCTCGGGTTGCTAACTATGGCTACACCTTC. Its protein is CASSLARVANYGYTF.

This chain uses TRBV27 with TRBJ2-2; 9 bases align to TRBD2. Germline lookup yields CDR1 MNHEY and CDR2 SMNVEV (reference sequence). V lost 8 bases and J lost 6; bases outside the gene matches: 7. The CDR3 is 14 amino acids. The CDR3 region has the DNA TGTGCCAGCCAGACTAGCGGAGGGGCCGGGGAGCTGTTTTTT. It translates to CASQTSGGAGELFF.

This clone was observed a few times. The chain is built from TRBV6-5 and TRBJ2-1; 9 positions agree with TRBD2. J lost 0 bases, V lost 2 bases, and 2 bases had no gene match. This CDR3 is 16 amino acids long. Germline V gives CDR1 MNHEY, CDR2 SVGAGI. The CDR3 reads CASSYGGGASYNEQFF. CDR3 bases: TGTGCCAGCAGTTACGGCGGGGGGGCCTCCTACAATGAGCAGTTCTTC.

The chain links TRBV25-1 to TRBJ1-1; D unresolved. The CDR3 is 14 residues long. V lost 3 bases to trimming and J lost 0 bases, with 8 bases between them. CDR1 MGHDK and CDR2 SYGVNS come from the germline V gene. The CDR3 DNA reads as TGTGCCAGCAGTGACTCTACGTTGAACACTGAAGCTTTCTTT. It is translated as CASSDSTLNTEAFF.

This clone showed up just once. The chain uses TRBV5-6 and TRBJ2-3; TRBD2 might be the D (5 bases). The V end lost 4 bases, the J end lost 4 bases, and 16 bases lay between the germline ends. This CDR3 has 15 residues. In germline, CDR1 is SGHDT, CDR2 YYEEEE. CDR3 loop: CASSPGITDADTQYF. The CDR3 DNA follows: TGTGCCAGCAGCCCCGGGATTACCGATGCAGATACGCAGTATTTT. Variable domain in full (rest from reference TRBV5-6 and TRBJ2-3): DAGVTQSPTHLIKTRGQQVTLRCSPKSGHDTVSWYQQALGQGPQFIFQYYEEEERQRGNFPDRFSGHQFPNYSSELNVNALLLGDSALYLCASSPGITDADTQYFGPGTRLTVL.

V and J are TRBV28 and TRBJ2-1; D perhaps matches TRBD1 (5 bases). The V gene lost 5 bases and the J gene lost 9 bases, with 11 bases spanning the gap. CDR3 length: 12 amino acids. Looked up from germline, CDR1 is MDHEN and CDR2 is SYDVKM. CDR3 DNA sequence: TGTGCCAGCAGTCGACATGGGGCTGAGCAGTTCTTC. This gives the protein CASSRHGAEQFF.

The chain couples TRBV28 to TRBJ2-2; a possible D gene is TRBD2 (5 bases). Germline CDR1 reads MDHEN; CDR2 reads SYDVKM. Trimming removed 7 bases at V and 1 base at J, with 10 bases between. The CDR3 is made up of 14 amino acids. The CDR3 bases are TGTGCCAGCACGCTAGCCCTGAACACCGGGGAGCTGTTTTTT. It translates to CASTLALNTGELFF.

The genes are TRBV7-8 and TRBJ1-3; D ambiguous. Trimming stripped 1 base from V and 0 bases from J, with 13 bases between. The CDR3 is made up of 17 amino acids. Germline-derived CDR1 and CDR2 are SGHVS and FQNEAQ. The CDR3, as DNA: TGTGCCAGCAGCTTAGGGGCCCTCAAGAGCTCTGGAAACACCATATATTTT. This translates into CASSLGALKSSGNTIYF. Combining the CDR3 with reference TRBV7-8 and TRBJ1-3 gives the whole variable domain GAGVSQSPRYKVAKRGQDVALRCDPISGHVSLFWYQQALGQGPEFLTYFQNEAQLDKSGLPSDRFFAERPEGSVSTLKIQRTQQEDSAVYLCASSLGALKSSGNTIYFGEGSWLTVV.

This chain links TRBV7-9 with TRBJ2-7; 7 bases are shared with TRBD1. The CDR3 contains 14 residues. Germline CDR1 SEHNR, CDR2 FQNEAQ (reference sequence). V shed 3 bases, J shed 0 bases, and the junction held 2 bases outside the gene matches. In nucleotides, the CDR3 is TGTGCCAGCAGCTTTGGGGACAGCTCCTACGAGCAGTACTTC. Protein product: CASSFGDSSYEQYF.

The chain uses TRBV6-4 and TRBJ2-2; the match to TRBD1 covers 8 bases. The CDR3 extends over 14 amino acids. The junction had 4 bases not matched to a gene; V was cut back by 6 bases and J by 4 bases. Germline CDR1 MRHNA, CDR2 SNTAGT. CDR3 sequence reads: CASSPQGGTGELFF. For the CDR3, the DNA is TGTGCCAGCAGCCCACAGGGGGGCACCGGGGAGCTGTTTTTT.

V gene TRBV6-5 combines with J gene TRBJ2-7, with TRBD2 as a possible D gene (5 bases). The V gene's germline CDR1 is MNHEY and CDR2 SVGAGI. The CDR3 length is 12 residues. Trimming stripped 6 bases from V and 9 bases from J, with 15 bases between. Here the CDR3 DNA reads TGTGCCAGCAGAGACCGGGCCGCGGGGCAGTACTTC. This codes for CASRDRAAGQYF.

The genes are TRBV11-2 and TRBJ2-7, with a tentative D call TRBD2 (5 bases). CDR3 length: 16 amino acids. Germline assignment: CDR1 SGHAT and CDR2 FQNNGV. Trimming cost V 1 base and J 3 bases, with 16 bases left between them. CDR3 region: CASSLVRVEEGYEQYF. CDR3 in DNA: TGTGCCAGCAGCTTAGTCCGGGTAGAAGAGGGCTACGAGCAGTACTTC.

The chain employs TRBV11-1 and TRBJ2-7, with 15 bases that match TRBD2. The CDR3 is 16 residues long. Germline V gives CDR1 SGHAT, CDR2 FQDESV (reference sequence). After removal of 5 bases from V and 7 bases from J, the junction contained 9 bases not matched to a gene. The DNA for the CDR3 is TGTGCCAGCAGCCGGACTAGCGGGAGGGCCTGGCGGGAGCAGTACTTC. Protein: CASSRTSGRAWREQYF.

The CDR3 sequence is CASSLESGWNTGELFF. CDR3 coding DNA: TGCGCCAGCAGCTTGGAGTCGGGGTGGAACACCGGGGAGCTGTTTTTT. The V and J genes are TRBV5-1 and TRBJ2-2; a weak D match, TRBD2 (5 bases). From germline, CDR1 is SGHRS and CDR2 YFSETQ. This CDR3 has 16 residues. V lost 0 bases, J lost 1 base, and 10 bases lay in between. Full variable domain (rest looked up from reference TRBV5-1 and TRBJ2-2): KAGVTQTPRYLIKTRGQQVTLSCSPISGHRSVSWYQQTPGQGLQFLFEYFSETQRNKGNFPGRFSGRQFSNSRSEMNVSTLELGDSALYLCASSLESGWNTGELFFGEGSRLTVL.

On this clone: A junction end diverges from the germline sequence, so it may reflect a read error. The V gene is TRBV3-1 (or the pseudogene TRBV3-2), the J gene TRBJ2-7, with TRBD1 as a possible D gene (6 bases). In germline, CDR1 is LGHDT, CDR2 YNNKEL (reference sequence). The CDR3 totals 11 residues. Here the CDR3 DNA reads TGTGCCAGCAGCCAAGAGGGGGCCTTCGTATTC. Amino acid sequence: CASSQEGAFVF.

The CDR3 DNA sequence: TGTGCCAGCAGCTCGTGGACAGGAGCGAACACTGAAGCTTTCTTT. It encodes CASSSWTGANTEAFF. The chain joins TRBV7-9 to TRBJ1-1, with TRBD1 matching over 7 bases. The trim removed 4 bases at V and 1 base at J, leaving 6 bases unmatched. Germline CDR1 is SEHNR and CDR2 is FQNEAQ (reference sequence). The CDR3 consists of 15 residues.

The rearrangement joins TRBV27 to TRBJ2-5, with D perhaps matching TRBD2 (6 bases). The germline V gene encodes CDR1 MNHEY and CDR2 SMNVEV (reference sequence). Trimming removed 7 bases at V and 3 bases at J, with 12 bases between. The CDR3 loop spans 13 amino acids. DNA of the CDR3: TGTGCCAGCACTGGGGGGTCCAAAGAGACCCAGTACTTC. It specifies CASTGGSKETQYF.

This chain joins TRBV4-1 and TRBJ2-6, with D unclear. Germline lookup yields CDR1 MGHRA and CDR2 YSYEKL. There are 18 residues in the CDR3. V lost 2 bases, J lost 0 bases, and 14 bases lay in between. The CDR3 DNA sequence: TGCGCCAGCAGCCAAAGTATCGGCAGGTTCTCTGGGGCCAACGTCCTGACTTTC. Translation gives CASSQSIGRFSGANVLTF.